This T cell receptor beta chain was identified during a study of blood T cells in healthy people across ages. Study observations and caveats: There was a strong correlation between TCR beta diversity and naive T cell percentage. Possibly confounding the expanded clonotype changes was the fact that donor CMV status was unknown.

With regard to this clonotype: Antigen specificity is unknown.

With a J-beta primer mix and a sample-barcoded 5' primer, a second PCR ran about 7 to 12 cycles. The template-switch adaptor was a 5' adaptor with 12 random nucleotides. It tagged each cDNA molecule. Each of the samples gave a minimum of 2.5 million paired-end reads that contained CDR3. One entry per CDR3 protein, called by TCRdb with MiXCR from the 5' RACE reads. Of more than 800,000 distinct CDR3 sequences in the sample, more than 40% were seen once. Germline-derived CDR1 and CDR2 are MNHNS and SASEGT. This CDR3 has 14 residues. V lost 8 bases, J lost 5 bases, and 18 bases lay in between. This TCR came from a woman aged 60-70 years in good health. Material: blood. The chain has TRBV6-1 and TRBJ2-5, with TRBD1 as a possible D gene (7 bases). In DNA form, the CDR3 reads TGTGCCAGCGGGAGGCAAGGGACAGAGGAGACCCAGTACTTC. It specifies CASGRQGTEETQYF.